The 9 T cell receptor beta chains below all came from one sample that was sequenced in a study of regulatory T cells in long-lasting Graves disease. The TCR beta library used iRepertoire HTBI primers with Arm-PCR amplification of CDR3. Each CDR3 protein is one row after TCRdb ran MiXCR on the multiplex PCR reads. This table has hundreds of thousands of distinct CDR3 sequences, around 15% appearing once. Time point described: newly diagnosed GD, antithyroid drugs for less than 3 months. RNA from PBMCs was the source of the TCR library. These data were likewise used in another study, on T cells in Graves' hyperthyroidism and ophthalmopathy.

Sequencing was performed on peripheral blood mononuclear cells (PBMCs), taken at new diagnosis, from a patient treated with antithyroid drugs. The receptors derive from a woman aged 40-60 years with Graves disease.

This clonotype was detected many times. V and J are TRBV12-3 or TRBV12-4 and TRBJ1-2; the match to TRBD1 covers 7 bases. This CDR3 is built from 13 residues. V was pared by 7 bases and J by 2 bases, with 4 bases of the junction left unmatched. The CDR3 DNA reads TGTGCCAGCACCTGGGACAGAAACTATGGCTACACCTTC. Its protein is CASTWDRNYGYTF.

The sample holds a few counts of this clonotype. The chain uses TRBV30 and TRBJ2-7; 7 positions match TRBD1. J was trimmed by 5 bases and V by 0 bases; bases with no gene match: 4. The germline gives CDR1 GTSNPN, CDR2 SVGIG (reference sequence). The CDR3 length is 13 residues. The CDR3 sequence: CAWSVGQSDEQYF. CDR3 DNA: TGTGCCTGGAGTGTGGGACAGTCTGACGAGCAGTACTTC.

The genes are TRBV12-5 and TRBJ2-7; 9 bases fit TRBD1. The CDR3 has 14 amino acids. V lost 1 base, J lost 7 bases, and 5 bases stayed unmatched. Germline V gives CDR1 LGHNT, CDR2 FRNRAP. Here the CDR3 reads CASGLGTGAGEQYF. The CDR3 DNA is TGTGCTAGTGGTTTGGGGACAGGGGCTGGGGAGCAGTACTTC. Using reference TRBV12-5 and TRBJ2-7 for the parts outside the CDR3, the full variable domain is DARVTQTPRHKVTEMGQEVTMRCQPILGHNTVFWYRQTMMQGLELLAYFRNRAPLDDSGMPKDRFSAEMPDATLATLKIQPSEPRDSAVYFCASGLGTGAGEQYFGPGTRLTVT.

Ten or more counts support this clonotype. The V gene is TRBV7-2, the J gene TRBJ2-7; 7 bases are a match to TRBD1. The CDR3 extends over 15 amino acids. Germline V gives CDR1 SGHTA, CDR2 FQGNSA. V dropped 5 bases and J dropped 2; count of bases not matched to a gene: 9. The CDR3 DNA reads TGTGCCAGCAGCAAACTATGGGACAGTCCCTACGAGCAGTACTTC. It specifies CASSKLWDSPYEQYF.

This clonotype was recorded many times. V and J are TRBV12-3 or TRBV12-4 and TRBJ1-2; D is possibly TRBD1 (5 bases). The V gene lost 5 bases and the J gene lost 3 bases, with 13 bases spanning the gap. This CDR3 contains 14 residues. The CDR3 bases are TGTGCCAGCAGTATGACAGAAGCTGACTATGGCTACACCTTC. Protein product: CASSMTEADYGYTF.

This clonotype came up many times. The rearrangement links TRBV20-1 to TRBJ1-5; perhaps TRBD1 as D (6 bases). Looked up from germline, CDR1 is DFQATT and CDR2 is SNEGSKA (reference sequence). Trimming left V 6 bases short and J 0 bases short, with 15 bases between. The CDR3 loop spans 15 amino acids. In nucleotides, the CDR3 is TGCAGTGCCCCAGAGGGGGTTCTTAGCAATCAGCCCCAGCATTTT. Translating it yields CSAPEGVLSNQPQHF.

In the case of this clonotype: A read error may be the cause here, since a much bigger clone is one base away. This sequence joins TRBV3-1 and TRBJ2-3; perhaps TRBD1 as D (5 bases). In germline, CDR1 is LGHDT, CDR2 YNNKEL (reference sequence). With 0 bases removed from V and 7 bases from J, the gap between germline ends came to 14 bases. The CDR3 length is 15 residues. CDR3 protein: CASSQDLGGHNTQYF. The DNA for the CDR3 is TGTGCCAGCAGCCAAGATCTGGGCGGACATAATACGCAGTATTTT.

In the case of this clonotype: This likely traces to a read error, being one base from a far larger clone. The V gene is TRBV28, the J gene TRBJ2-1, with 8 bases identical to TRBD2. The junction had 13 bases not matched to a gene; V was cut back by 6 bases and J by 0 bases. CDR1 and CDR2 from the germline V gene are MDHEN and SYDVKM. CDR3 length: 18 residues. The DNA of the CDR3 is TGTGCCAGCAGCACCCCGGGGCTAGCGGGCCGCTCCTACAATGAGCAGTTCTTC. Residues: CASSTPGLAGRSYNEQFF.

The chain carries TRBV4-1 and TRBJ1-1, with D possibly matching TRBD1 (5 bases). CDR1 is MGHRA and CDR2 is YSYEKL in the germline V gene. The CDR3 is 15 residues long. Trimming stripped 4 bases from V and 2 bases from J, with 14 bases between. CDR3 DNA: TGCGCCAGCAGCCGAACAGGTACGGGTAACACTGAAGCTTTCTTT. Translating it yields CASSRTGTGNTEAFF.